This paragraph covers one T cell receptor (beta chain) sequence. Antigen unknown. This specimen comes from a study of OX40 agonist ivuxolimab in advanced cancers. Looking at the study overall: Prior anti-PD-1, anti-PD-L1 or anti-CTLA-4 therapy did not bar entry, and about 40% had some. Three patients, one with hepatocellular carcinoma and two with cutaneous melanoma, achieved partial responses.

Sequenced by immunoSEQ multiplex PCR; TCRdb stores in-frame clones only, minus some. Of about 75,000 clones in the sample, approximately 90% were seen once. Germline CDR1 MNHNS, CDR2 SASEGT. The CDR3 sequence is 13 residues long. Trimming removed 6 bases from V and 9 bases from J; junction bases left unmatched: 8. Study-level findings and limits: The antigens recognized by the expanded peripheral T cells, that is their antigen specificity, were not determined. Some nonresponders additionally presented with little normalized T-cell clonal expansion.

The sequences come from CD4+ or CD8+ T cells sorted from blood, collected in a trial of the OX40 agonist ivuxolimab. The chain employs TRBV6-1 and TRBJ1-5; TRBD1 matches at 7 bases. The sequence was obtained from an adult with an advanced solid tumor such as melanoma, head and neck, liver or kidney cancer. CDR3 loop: CASREGALGPQHF. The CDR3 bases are TGTGCCAGCAGGGAGGGGGCTCTAGGGCCCCAGCATTTT.